This record looks at one T cell receptor beta chain sequence and its context. This specimen belongs to a study of blood T cell repertoires in COVID-19. Turning to the study itself: There were acute and convalescent COVID-19 samples, and they came from the United States, Italy and Spain. T cells, B-cell-depleted T cells, or PBMCs provided the cDNA or gDNA that served as material.

V lost 3 bases, J lost 9 bases, and 9 bases stayed unmatched. CDR3 size: 16 residues. The germline V gene encodes CDR1 SEHNR and CDR2 FQNEAQ (reference sequence). Authors' processing steps: Researchers report that nucleated cell counts were estimated from reference gene primer amplification. Some clones are missing from TCRdb's copy, which holds only in-frame ones; the method was immunoSEQ multiplex PCR. The V and J calls and clone size are taken from that table; D and trimming were inferred from the DNA. There are more than 90,000 clones in the sample; 85% occur only once, and 38% lies in the top ten.

This chain uses TRBV7-9 with TRBJ2-1; 12 nucleotides match TRBD2. The sequence came from an elderly man with acute or convalescent COVID-19. Sequenced sample: peripheral blood. CDR3 coding DNA: TGTGCCAGCAGCTTCGAGGGACTAGCGGGTCGGAGTGAGCAGTTCTTC. This translates into CASSFEGLAGRSEQFF.